These T cell receptor beta chains were read from a single sample in a study of identifying expanded T cells in peripheral blood. Libraries were prepared by immunoSEQ multiplex PCR; TCRdb keeps only in-frame clonotypes and omits some of them. Of approximately 94,000 clones in the sample, about 90% are singletons; the top ten hold just over 5.5%. Sequencing was done on a sample of blood. These receptors were collected from a person aged 18-69 years in good health. The CDR3 runs from the conserved cysteine through the conserved F or W. Each record gives: CDR3 protein, V gene, CDR3 length, J gene, D gene. The D gene is left open where the match is weak.

CAWDRQANTEAFF TRBV30 13 TRBJ1-1 .
CASSYGGAYSETQYF TRBV6-5 15 TRBJ2-5 .
CASSIGASGNTIYF TRBV19 14 TRBJ1-3 .
CAWSPGTSVGELFF TRBV30 14 TRBJ2-2 TRBD2
CASSPKDEAFF TRBV18 11 TRBJ1-1 .
CATSRSSKGYYGYTF TRBV15 15 TRBJ1-2 .
CSVMNRDQPQHF TRBV29-1 12 TRBJ1-5 .
CASSANTGGLNTEAFF TRBV7-6 16 TRBJ1-1 TRBD1
CASSKEGDSYEQYF TRBV9 14 TRBJ2-7 .
CASSLGNWDTQYF TRBV7-9 13 TRBJ2-3 .
CASRPTTLDREDGYTF TRBV7-9 16 TRBJ1-2 .
CAWIFGTGWNEDGYTF TRBV30 16 TRBJ1-2 TRBD1
CAWSALAGGLRGETQYF TRBV30 17 TRBJ2-5 TRBD2
CASSLADSVPSTDTQYF TRBV7-9 17 TRBJ2-3 .
CASSTDRVRNEQYF TRBV2 14 TRBJ2-7 TRBD1
CASSVRDGSVHGELFF TRBV9 16 TRBJ2-2 .
CASSEKGGLGRHTDTQYF TRBV25-1 18 TRBJ2-3 .